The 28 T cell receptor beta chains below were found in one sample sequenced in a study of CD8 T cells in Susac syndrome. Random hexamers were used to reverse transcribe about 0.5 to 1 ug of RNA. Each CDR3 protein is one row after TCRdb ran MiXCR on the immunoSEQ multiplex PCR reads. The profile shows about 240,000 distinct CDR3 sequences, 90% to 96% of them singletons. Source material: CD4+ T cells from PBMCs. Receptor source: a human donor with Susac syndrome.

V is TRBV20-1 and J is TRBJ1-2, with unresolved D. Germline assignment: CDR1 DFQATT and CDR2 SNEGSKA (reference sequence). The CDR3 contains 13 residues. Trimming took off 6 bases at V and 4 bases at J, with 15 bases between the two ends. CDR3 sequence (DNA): TGCAGTGCCAACTCCGGGCAGATCTATGGCTACACCTTC. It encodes CSANSGQIYGYTF.

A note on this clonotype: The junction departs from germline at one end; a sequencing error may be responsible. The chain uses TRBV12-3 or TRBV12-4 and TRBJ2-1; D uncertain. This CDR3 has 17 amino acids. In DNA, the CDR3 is TGTGCCAGCAGCTTATCTACCGGGTCCACCTCCCACAATGAGCAGTTCTTC. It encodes CASSLSTGSTSHNEQFF.

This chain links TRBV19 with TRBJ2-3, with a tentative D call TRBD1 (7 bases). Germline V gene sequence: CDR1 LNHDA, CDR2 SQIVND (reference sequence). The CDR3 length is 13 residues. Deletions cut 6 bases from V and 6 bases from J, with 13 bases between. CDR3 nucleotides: TGTGCCAGTAGAAAGACAGGGACTGATACGCAGTATTTT. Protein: CASRKTGTDTQYF.

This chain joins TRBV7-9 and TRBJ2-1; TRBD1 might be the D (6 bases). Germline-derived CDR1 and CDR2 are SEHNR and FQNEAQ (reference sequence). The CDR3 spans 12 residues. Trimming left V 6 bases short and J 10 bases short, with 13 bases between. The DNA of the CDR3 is TGTGCCAGCAGTCCCGAAGGGACAGAGCAGTTCTTC. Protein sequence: CASSPEGTEQFF.

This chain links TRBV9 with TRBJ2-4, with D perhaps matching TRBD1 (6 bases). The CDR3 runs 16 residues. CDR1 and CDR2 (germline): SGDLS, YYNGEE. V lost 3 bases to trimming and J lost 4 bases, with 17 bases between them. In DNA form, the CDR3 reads TGTGCCAGCAGCGCCCTACCCCCGACAGGAAAAAACATTCAGTACTTC. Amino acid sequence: CASSALPPTGKNIQYF. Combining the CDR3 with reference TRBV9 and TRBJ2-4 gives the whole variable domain DSGVTQTPKHLITATGQRVTLRCSPRSGDLSVYWYQQSLDQGLQFLIQYYNGEERAKGNILERFSAQQFPDLHSELNLSSLELGDSALYFCASSALPPTGKNIQYFGAGTRLSVL.

CDR3 sequence (DNA): TGTGCCAGCAGCCGGGGACTCATAGAGACCCAGTACTTC. Translating gives CASSRGLIETQYF. The V and J genes are TRBV14 and TRBJ2-5; a weak D match, TRBD2 (6 bases). The CDR3 is made up of 13 amino acids. Germline CDR1 and CDR2: SGHDN and FVKESK. Trimming cost V 4 bases and J 4 bases, with 10 bases left between them.

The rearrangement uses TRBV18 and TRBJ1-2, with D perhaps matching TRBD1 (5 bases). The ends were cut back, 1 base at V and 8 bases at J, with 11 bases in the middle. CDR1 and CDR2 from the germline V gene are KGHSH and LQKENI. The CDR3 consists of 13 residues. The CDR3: CASSPRQPAGYTF. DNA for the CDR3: TGTGCCAGCTCACCACGACAGCCCGCGGGCTACACCTTC. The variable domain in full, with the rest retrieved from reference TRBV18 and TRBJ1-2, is NAGVMQNPRHLVRRRGQEARLRCSPMKGHSHVYWYRQLPEEGLKFMVYLQKENIIDESGMPKERFSAEFPKEGPSILRIQQVVRGDSAAYFCASSPRQPAGYTFGSGTRLTVV.

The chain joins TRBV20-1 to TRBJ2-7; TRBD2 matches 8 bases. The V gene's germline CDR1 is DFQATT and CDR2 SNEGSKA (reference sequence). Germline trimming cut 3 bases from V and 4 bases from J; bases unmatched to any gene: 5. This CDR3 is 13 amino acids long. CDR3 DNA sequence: TGCAGTGCTAGTCTTAGCGGGACTTACGAGCAGTACTTC. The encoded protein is CSASLSGTYEQYF.

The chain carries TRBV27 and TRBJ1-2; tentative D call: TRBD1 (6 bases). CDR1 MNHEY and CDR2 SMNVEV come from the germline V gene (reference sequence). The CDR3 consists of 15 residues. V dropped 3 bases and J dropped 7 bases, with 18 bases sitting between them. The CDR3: CASSFGQSNRSGYTF. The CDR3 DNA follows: TGTGCCAGCAGTTTTGGACAGTCCAACAGAAGTGGCTACACCTTC.

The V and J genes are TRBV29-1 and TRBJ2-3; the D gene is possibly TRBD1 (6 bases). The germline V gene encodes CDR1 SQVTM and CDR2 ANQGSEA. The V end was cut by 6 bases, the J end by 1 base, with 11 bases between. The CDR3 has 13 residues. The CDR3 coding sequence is TGCAGCGTCGCAGGGGAAGGCACAGATACGCAGTATTTT. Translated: CSVAGEGTDTQYF.

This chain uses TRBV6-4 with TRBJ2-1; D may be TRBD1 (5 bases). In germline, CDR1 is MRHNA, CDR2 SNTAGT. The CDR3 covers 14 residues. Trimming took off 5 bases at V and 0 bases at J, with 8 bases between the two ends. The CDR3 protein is CASSSRGSYNEQFF. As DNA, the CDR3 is TGTGCCAGCAGTTCTAGGGGCTCCTACAATGAGCAGTTCTTC.

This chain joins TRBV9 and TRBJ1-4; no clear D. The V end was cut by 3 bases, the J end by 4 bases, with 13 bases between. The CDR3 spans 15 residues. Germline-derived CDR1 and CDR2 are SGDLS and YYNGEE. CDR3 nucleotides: TGTGCCAGCAGCGCCCACTGGACCCTTAATGAAAAACTGTTTTTT. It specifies CASSAHWTLNEKLFF.

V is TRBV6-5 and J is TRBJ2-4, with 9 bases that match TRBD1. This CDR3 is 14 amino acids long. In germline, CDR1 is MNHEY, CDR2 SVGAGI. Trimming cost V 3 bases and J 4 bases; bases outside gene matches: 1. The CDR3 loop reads CASSYGTGKNIQYF. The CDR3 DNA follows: TGTGCCAGCAGTTATGGGACAGGGAAAAACATTCAGTACTTC.

The CDR3 sequence is CSVVSWDRGVETQYF. In DNA form, the CDR3 reads TGCAGCGTTGTATCTTGGGACAGGGGGGTAGAGACCCAGTACTTC. The chain has TRBV29-1 and TRBJ2-5, with TRBD1 matching 11 bases. The CDR3 length is 15 residues. Germline lookup yields CDR1 SQVTM and CDR2 ANQGSEA. J was trimmed by 4 bases and V by 4 bases; bases with no gene match: 8.

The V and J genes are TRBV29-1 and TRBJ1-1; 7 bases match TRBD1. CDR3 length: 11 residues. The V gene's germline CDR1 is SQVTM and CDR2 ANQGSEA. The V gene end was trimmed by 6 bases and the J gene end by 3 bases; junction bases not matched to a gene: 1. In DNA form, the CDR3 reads TGCAGCGTCAGGGGGTACACTGAAGCTTTCTTT. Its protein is CSVRGYTEAFF.

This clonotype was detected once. The CDR3 spells CASGGGDTRQYF. The CDR3 bases are TGTGCCAGCGGGGGGGGAGATACGAGGCAGTACTTC. This rearrangement joins TRBV6-6 to TRBJ2-7, with 7 bases aligning to TRBD2. The CDR3 covers 12 residues. Trimming took 8 bases from V and 9 from J; bases not matched to a gene: 10. Germline V gene lookup returns CDR1 MNHNY and CDR2 SVGAGI (reference sequence).

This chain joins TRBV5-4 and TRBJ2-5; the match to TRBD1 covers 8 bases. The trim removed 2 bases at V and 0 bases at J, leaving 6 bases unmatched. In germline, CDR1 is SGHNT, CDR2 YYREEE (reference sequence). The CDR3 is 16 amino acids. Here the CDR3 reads CASSFDRGAHQETQYF. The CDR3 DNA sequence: TGTGCCAGCAGCTTTGACAGGGGCGCCCACCAAGAGACCCAGTACTTC.

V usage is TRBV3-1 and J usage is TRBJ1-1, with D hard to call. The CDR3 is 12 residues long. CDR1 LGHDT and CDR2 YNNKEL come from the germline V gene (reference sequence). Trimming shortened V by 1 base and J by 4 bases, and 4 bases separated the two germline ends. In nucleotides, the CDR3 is TGTGCCAGCAGCCAAGTGGTCACTGAAGCTTTCTTT. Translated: CASSQVVTEAFF.

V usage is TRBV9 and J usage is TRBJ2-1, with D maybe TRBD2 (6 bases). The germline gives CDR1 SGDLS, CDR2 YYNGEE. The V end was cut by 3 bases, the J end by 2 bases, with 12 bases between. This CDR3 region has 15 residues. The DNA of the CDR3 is TGTGCCAGCAGCGCCCTGGCGGGAACCTACAATGAGCAGTTCTTC. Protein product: CASSALAGTYNEQFF.

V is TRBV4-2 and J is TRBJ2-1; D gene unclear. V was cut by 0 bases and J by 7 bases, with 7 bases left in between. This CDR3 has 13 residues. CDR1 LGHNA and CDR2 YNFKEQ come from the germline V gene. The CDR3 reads CASSQDARNEQFF. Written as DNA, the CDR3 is TGTGCCAGCAGCCAAGATGCGAGGAATGAGCAGTTCTTC.

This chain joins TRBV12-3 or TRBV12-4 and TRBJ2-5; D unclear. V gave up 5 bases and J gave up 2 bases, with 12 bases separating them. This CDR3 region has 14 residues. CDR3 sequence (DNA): TGTGCCAGCAGTCTCCGAAGTATACAAGAGACCCAGTACTTC. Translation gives CASSLRSIQETQYF.

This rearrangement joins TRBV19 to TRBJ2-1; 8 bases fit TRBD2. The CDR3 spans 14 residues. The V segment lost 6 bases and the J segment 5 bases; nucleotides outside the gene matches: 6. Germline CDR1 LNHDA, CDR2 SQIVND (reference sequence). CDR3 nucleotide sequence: TGTGCCAGTAGCCCAGCGGGAGAGGACAATGAGCAGTTCTTC. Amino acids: CASSPAGEDNEQFF.

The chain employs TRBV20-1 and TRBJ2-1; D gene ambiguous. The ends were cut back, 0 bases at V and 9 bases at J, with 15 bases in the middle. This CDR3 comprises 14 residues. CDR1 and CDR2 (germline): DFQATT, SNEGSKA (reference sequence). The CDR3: CSARDIPPPPEQFF. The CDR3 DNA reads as TGCAGTGCTAGAGATATCCCTCCACCACCTGAGCAGTTCTTC.

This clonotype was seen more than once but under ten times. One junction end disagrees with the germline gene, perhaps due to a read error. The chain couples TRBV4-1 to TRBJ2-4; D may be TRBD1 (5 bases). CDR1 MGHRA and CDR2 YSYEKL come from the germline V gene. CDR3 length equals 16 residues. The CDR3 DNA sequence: TGTGCCAGCAGCCAAGATTCAGGGCTAGCCAAAAACATTCAGTACTTC. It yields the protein CASSQDSGLAKNIQYF.

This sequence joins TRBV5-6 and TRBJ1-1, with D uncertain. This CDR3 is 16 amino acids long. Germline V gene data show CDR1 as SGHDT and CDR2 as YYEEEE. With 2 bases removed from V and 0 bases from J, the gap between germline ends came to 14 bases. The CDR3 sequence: CASSFYLAIMNTEAFF. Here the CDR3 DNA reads TGTGCCAGCAGCTTTTACCTCGCCATCATGAACACTGAAGCTTTCTTT.

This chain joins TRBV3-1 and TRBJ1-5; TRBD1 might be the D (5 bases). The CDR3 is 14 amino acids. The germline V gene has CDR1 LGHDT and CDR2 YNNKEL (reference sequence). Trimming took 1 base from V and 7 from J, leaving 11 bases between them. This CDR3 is CASSQVAGRQPQHF. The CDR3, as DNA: TGTGCCAGCAGCCAAGTGGCAGGGAGGCAGCCCCAGCATTTT.

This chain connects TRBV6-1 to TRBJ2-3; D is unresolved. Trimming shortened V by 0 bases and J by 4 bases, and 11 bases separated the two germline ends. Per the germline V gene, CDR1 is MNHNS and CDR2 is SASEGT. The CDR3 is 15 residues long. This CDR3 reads CASSEAKHFPDTQYF. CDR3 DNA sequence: TGTGCCAGCAGTGAAGCGAAGCATTTCCCAGATACGCAGTATTTT.

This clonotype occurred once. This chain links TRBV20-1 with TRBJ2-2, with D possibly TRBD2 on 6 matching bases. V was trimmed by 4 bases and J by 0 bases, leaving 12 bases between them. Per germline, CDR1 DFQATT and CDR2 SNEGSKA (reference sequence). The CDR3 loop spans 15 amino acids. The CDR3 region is CSAILAETNTGELFF. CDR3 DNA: TGCAGTGCTATTTTAGCGGAGACGAACACCGGGGAGCTGTTTTTT.